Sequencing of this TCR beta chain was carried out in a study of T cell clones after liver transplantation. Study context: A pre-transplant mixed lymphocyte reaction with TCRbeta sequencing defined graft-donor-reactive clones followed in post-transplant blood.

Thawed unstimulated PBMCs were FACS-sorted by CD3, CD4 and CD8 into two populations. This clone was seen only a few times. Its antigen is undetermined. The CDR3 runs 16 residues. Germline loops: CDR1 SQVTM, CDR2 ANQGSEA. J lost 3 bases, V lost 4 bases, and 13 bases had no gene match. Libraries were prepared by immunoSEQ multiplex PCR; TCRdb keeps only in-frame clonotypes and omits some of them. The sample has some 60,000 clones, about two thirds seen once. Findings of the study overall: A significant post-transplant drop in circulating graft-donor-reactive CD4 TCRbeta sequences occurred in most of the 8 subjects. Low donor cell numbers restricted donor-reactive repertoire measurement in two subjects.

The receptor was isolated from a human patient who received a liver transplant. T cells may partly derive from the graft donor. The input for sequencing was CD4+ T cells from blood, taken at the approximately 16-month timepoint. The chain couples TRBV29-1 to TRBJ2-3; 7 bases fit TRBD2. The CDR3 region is CSVAHMSAGYTDTQYF. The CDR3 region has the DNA TGCAGCGTTGCCCATATGTCAGCGGGATATACAGATACGCAGTATTTT.